This TCR beta chain appears in the sequencing data of a study of shared clonotypes between healthy human individuals. The CDR3 is 11 amino acids. Trimming removed 6 bases from V and 8 bases from J, with 7 bases in between. CDR1 MDHEN and CDR2 SYDVKM come from the germline V gene. Using immunoSEQ multiplex PCR, the repertoire was profiled, and TCRdb retains in-frame clones only, with some absent. The sample has approximately 1,500,000 clones, about 98% seen once; the top ten hold around 0.47%. This receptor was identified in a young man in good health. The sequenced material came from naive CD4+ T cells sorted from blood. Subset defined: CD45RA+ positively selected. The chain carries TRBV28 and TRBJ2-2; D is undetermined. The CDR3 protein is CASSSAGELFF. CDR3 bases: TGTGCCAGCAGCTCCGCGGGGGAGCTGTTTTTT.